There are many counts of the clone carrying this T cell receptor beta chain. Its antigen is currently unknown. Trimming shortened V by 0 bases and J by 2 bases, and 11 bases separated the two germline ends. Germline CDR1 DFQATT, CDR2 SNEGSKA (reference sequence). CDR3 length: 14 amino acids. Study-wide results and caveats: Tumor memory CD4+ T cell TCR gene usage was found to cluster with blood and lymph node memory CD4+ cells and with lymph node naive CD4+ cells.

The memory fraction was CD4+CD45RO+CD25- cells. After constant-region reverse-primer amplification, full-length variable regions underwent semi-nested PCR with Nested Universal Primer A. MiXCR was run by TCRdb on the 5' RACE reads, yielding one entry per CDR3 protein. The sample records 55,000 to 80,000 distinct CDR3 sequences, approximately 23% being singletons. V is TRBV20-1 and J is TRBJ2-7, with D unresolved. This sequence originates from a female donor with breast cancer. The specimen sequenced was memory CD4+ T cells sorted from a lymph node. Subset indicated: memory CD4+ T cells, CD4+CD45RO+CD25-. The CDR3 bases are TGCAGTGCTAGAGATCGGGCTAACACCTACGAGCAGTACTTC. Amino acids: CSARDRANTYEQYF.